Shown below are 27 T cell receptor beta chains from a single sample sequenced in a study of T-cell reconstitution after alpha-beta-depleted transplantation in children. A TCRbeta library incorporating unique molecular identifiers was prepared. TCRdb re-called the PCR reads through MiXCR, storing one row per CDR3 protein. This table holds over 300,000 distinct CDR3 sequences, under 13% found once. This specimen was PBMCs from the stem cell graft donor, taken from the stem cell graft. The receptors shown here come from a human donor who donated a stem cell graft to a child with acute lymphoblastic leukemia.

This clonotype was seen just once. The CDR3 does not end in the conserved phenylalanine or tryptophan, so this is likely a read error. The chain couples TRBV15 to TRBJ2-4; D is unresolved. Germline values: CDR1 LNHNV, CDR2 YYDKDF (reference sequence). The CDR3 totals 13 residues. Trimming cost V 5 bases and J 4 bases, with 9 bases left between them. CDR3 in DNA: TGTGCCACCAGCGTCGGGTCTAAAAACATTCAGTACTCC. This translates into CATSVGSKNIQYS.

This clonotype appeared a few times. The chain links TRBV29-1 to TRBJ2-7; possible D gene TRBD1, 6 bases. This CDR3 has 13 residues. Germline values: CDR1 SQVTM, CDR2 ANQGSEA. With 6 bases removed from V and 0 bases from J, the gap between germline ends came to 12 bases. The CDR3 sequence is CSVPGTLSYEQYF. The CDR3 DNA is TGCAGCGTCCCCGGGACACTCTCCTACGAGCAGTACTTC.

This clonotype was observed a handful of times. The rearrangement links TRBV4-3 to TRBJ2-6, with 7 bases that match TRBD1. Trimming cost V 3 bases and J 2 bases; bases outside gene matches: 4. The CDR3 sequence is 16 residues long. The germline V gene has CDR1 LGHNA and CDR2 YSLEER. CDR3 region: CASSQRQGAGANVLTF. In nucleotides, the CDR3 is TGCGCCAGCAGCCAGCGACAGGGCGCTGGGGCCAACGTCCTGACTTTC.

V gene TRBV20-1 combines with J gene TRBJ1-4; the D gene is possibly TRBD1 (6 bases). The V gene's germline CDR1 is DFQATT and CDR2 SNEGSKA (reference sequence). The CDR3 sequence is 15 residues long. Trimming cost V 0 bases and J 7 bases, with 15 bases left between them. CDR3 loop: CSARDFRVGGEKLFF. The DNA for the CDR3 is TGCAGTGCTAGAGATTTTAGGGTAGGGGGTGAAAAACTGTTTTTT.

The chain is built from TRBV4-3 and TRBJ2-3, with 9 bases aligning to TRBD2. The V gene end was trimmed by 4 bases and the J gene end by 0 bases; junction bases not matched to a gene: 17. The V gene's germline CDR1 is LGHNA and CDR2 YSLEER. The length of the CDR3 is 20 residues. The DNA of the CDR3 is TGCGCCAGCAGCCCTTCCCCCCCTAGCGGGATCACCTCTAGCACAGATACGCAGTATTTT. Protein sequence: CASSPSPPSGITSSTDTQYF.

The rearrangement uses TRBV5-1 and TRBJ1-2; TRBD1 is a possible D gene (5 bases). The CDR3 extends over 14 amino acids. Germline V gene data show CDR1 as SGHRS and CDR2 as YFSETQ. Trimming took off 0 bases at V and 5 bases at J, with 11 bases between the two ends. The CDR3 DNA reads TGCGCCAGCAGCTTGGCCGGGGGAGATTATGGCTACACCTTC. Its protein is CASSLAGGDYGYTF.

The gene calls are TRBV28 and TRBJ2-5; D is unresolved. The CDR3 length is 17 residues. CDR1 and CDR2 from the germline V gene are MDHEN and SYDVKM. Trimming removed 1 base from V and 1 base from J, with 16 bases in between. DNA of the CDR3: TGTGCCAGCAGTTTATTCCCCCTCGGGTTGACCCAAGAGACCCAGTACTTC. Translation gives CASSLFPLGLTQETQYF.

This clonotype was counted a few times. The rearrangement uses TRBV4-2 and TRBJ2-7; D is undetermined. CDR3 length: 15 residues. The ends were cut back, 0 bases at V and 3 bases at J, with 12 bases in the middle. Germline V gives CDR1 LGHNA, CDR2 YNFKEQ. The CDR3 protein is CASSQDSGSNYEQYF. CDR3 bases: TGTGCCAGCAGCCAAGACTCCGGGTCAAACTACGAGCAGTACTTC.

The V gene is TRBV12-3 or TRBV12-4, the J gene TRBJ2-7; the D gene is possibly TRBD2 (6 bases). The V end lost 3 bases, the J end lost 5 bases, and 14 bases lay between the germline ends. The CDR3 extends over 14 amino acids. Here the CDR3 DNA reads TGTGCCAGCAGTTTCACAAGCGGGCCCCACGAGCAGTACTTC. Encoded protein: CASSFTSGPHEQYF.

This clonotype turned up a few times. This CDR3 reads CASSQFGQGWDTGELFF. The CDR3 coding sequence is TGTGCCAGCAGCCAATTCGGACAGGGGTGGGACACCGGGGAGCTGTTTTTT. This chain uses TRBV6-1 with TRBJ2-2, with TRBD1 identical over 9 bases. The CDR3 covers 17 residues. Germline V gene sequence: CDR1 MNHNS, CDR2 SASEGT. After removal of 6 bases from V and 3 bases from J, the junction contained 11 bases not matched to a gene.

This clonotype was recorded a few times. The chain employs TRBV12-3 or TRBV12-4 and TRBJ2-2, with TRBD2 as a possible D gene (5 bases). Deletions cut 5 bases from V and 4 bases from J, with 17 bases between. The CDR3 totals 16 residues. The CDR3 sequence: CASSLRTLTGTGELFF. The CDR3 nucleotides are TGTGCCAGCAGTCTTCGGACTCTGACGGGCACCGGGGAGCTGTTTTTT.

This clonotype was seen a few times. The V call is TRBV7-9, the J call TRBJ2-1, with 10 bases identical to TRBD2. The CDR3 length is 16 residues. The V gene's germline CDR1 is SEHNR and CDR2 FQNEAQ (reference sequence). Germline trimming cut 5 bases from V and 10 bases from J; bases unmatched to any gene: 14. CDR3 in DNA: TGTGCCAGCAGCACCCCGGGACTAGCGTCACCGGGGGAGCAGTTCTTC. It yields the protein CASSTPGLASPGEQFF.

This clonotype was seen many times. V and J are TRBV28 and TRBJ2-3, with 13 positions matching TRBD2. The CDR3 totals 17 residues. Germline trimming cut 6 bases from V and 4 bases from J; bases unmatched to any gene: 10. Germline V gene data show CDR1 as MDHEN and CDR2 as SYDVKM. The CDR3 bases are TGTGCCAGCAGCCTATACACTAGCGGGAGGGCCGCAGATACGCAGTATTTT. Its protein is CASSLYTSGRAADTQYF.

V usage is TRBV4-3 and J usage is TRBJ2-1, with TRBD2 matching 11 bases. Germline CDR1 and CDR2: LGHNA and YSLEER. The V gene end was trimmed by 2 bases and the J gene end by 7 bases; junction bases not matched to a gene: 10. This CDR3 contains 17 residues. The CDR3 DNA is TGCGCCAGCAGCCAATATGGCACTAGCGGGAGTTTTAATGAGCAGTTCTTC. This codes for CASSQYGTSGSFNEQFF.

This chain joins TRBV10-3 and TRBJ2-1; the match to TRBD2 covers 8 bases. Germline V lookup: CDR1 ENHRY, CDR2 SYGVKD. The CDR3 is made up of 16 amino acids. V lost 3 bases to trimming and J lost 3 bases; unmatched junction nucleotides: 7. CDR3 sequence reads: CAISDFSGKNYNEQFF. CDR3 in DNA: TGTGCCATCAGTGATTTTAGCGGGAAAAACTACAATGAGCAGTTCTTC.

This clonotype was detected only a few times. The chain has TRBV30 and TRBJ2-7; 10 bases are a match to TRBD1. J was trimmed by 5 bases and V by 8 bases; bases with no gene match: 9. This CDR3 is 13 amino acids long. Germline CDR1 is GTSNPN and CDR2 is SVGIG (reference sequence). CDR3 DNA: TGTGCCCTCCGGGACAGGGGTTCCCACGAGCAGTACTTC. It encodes CALRDRGSHEQYF.

The CDR3 nucleotides read TGTGCCAGCAACCCTACAGATACGCAGTATTTT. Residues: CASNPTDTQYF. The chain carries TRBV7-9 and TRBJ2-3; D remains ambiguous. The V gene's germline CDR1 is SEHNR and CDR2 FQNEAQ (reference sequence). V lost 7 bases and J 3 bases, leaving 5 bases between the germline ends. This CDR3 region has 11 residues.

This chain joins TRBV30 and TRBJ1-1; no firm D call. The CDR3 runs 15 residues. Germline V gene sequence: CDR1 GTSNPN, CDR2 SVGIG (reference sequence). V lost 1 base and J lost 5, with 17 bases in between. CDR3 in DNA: TGTGCCTGGAGTGGAGGCGATCGGGCAGAGACTGAAGCTTTCTTT. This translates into CAWSGGDRAETEAFF.

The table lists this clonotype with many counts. The CDR3 sequence: CASSVVGGRGIQFF. The DNA of the CDR3 is TGTGCCAGCAGCGTAGTTGGGGGAAGGGGGATACAGTTCTTC. The V gene is TRBV9, the J gene TRBJ2-1; a weak D match, TRBD1 (6 bases). The CDR3 length is 14 residues. V lost 0 bases and J 13 bases, leaving 17 bases between the germline ends. The V gene's germline CDR1 is SGDLS and CDR2 YYNGEE.

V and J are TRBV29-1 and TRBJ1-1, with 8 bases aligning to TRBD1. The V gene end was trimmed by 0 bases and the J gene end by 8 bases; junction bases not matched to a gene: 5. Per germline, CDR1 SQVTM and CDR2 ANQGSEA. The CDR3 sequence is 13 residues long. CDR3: CSVEDRTGQEAFF. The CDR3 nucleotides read TGCAGCGTTGAAGATCGGACAGGGCAAGAAGCTTTCTTT.

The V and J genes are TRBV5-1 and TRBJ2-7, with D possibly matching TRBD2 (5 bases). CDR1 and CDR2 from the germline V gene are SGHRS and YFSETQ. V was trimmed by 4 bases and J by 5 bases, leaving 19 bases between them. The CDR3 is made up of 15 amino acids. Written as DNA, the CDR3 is TGCGCCAGCAGCATGGTACTAGTAAGTTTGAACGAGCAGTACTTC. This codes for CASSMVLVSLNEQYF. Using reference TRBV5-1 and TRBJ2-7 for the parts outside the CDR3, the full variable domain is KAGVTQTPRYLIKTRGQQVTLSCSPISGHRSVSWYQQTPGQGLQFLFEYFSETQRNKGNFPGRFSGRQFSNSRSEMNVSTLELGDSALYLCASSMVLVSLNEQYFGPGTRLTVT.

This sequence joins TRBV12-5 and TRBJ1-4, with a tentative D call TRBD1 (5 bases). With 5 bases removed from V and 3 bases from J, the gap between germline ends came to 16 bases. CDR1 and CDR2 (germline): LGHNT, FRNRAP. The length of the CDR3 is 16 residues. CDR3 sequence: CASGLPKGPPNEKLFF. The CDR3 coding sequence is TGTGCTAGTGGTCTACCGAAGGGGCCCCCTAATGAAAAACTGTTTTTT.

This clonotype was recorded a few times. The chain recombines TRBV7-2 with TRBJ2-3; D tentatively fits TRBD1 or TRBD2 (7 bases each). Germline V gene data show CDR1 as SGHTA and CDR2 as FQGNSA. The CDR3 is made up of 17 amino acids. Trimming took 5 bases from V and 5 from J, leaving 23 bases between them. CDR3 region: CASSLSWLAAGGDTQYF. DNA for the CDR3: TGTGCCAGCAGCCTCAGTTGGCTAGCGGCAGGGGGAGATACGCAGTATTTT. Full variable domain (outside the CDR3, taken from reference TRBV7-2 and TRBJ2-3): GAGVSQSPSNKVTEKGKDVELRCDPISGHTALYWYRQSLGQGLEFLIYFQGNSAPDKSGLPSDRFSAERTGGSVSTLTIQRTQQEDSAVYLCASSLSWLAAGGDTQYFGPGTRLTVL.

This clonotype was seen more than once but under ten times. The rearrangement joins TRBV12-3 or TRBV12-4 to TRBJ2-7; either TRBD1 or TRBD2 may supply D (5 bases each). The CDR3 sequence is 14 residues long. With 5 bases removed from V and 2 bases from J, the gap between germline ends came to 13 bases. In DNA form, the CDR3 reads TGTGCCAGCAGTGGGGACGGCAAAACCTACGAGCAGTACTTC. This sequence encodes CASSGDGKTYEQYF.

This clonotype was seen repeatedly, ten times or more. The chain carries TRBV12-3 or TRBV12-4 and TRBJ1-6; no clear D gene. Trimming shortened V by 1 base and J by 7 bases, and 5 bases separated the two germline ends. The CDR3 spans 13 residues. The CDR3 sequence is CASSLDRNSPLHF. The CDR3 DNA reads TGTGCCAGCAGTTTAGACAGAAATTCACCCCTCCACTTT.

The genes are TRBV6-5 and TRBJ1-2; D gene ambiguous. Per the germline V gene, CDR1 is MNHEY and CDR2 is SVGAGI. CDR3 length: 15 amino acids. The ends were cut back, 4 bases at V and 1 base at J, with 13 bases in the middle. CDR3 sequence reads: CASSSTLRRNYGYTF. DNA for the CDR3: TGTGCCAGCAGTTCGACCCTACGGCGTAACTATGGCTACACCTTC.

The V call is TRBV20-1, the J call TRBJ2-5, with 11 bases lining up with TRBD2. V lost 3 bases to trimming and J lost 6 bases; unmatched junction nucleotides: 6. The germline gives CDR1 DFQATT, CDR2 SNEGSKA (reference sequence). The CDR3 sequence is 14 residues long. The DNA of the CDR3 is TGCAGTGCTAGCGAGACTAGCGGGATTCAGACCCAGTACTTC. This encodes CSASETSGIQTQYF.